This T cell receptor beta chain was identified during a study of CD8 T cells in Susac syndrome. Sequencing of TCR beta was performed on blood CD8+ T cells and on blood CD4+ T cells. Random hexamers served to reverse transcribe roughly 0.5 to 1 ug RNA. The TCR beta CDR3 was amplified by immunoSEQ multiplex PCR across 54 Vbeta, 13 Jbeta. TCRdb recomputed calls from the immunoSEQ multiplex PCR reads with MiXCR, one row per CDR3 protein. This table has 90,000 to 150,000 distinct CDR3 sequences, just under 95% appearing once. The CDR3 contains 11 residues. V lost 6 bases to trimming and J lost 7 bases, with 9 bases between them.

This clonotype was obtained from a human donor in good health. The source material was CD8+ T cells from PBMCs. V gene TRBV12-3 or TRBV12-4 combines with J gene TRBJ1-2; TRBD1 might be the D (5 bases). The CDR3 here is CASSRGIGYTF. The DNA of the CDR3 is TGTGCCAGCAGCCGGGGGATTGGCTACACCTTC.